The 2 T cell receptor beta chains reported below all come from one sample, sequenced in a study of sequential checkpoint blockade in melanoma. The sample's treatment: randomized to nivolumab then ipilimumab (arm A) or the reverse (arm B). This table comes from immunoSEQ multiplex PCR, and its TCRdb copy is limited to in-frame clones, with some not included. The sample records about 5,500 clones, 39% being singletons. Here the sequenced sample was tumor tissue (inferred from file names), taken from a patient given nivolumab and ipilimumab in sequence. The receptors originated from a human donor with melanoma.

The rearrangement joins TRBV9 to TRBJ1-1; no definite D call. Looked up from germline, CDR1 is SGDLS and CDR2 is YYNGEE. The CDR3 contains 14 residues. V was trimmed by 0 bases and J by 4 bases, leaving 10 bases between them. CDR3 in DNA: TGTGCCAGCAGCGTAGCACCACGAGGCACTGAAGCTTTCTTT. Amino acids: CASSVAPRGTEAFF.

A few counts support this clone. This chain links TRBV7-4 with TRBJ2-7, with D perhaps being TRBD1 or TRBD2 (5 bases each). Germline loops: CDR1 SGHVT, CDR2 SQSDAQ. The CDR3 length is 14 residues. V was trimmed by 1 base and J by 6 bases, leaving 13 bases between them. CDR3 sequence (DNA): TGTGCCAGCAGCTTAGATTTCACGGGGACCGAGCAGTACTTC. This sequence encodes CASSLDFTGTEQYF.